Listed below are T cell receptor beta chains from one sample, sequenced in a study of graft-versus-host responses after intestinal transplantation. Clones were read by immunoSEQ multiplex PCR, and TCRdb kept only the in-frame ones, dropping some. The sample holds about 99,000 clones, approximately 94% seen once. These receptors' targets are unknown. The sample was unstimulated CD8+ T cells sorted from spleen or lymph node cells, taken before intestinal transplant. These receptors all stem from a human donor who received an intestinal transplant. The CDR3 runs from the conserved cysteine through the conserved F or W. The order of the fields is V gene, J gene, D gene, CDR3 protein. The D gene is left open where the match is weak.

>TRBV6-5|TRBJ1-5|-
CASSESTSAQHF
>TRBV4-1|TRBJ2-1|-
CASSPPYNEQFF
>TRBV7-9|TRBJ1-5|TRBD1
CASSLVGQGNQPQHF
>TRBV6-6|TRBJ1-2|-
CASSYLQPGVNYGYTF
>TRBV5-6|TRBJ2-1|-
CASQNTGSYNEQFF
>TRBV2|TRBJ1-2|TRBD1
CASSEGDSYGYTF
>TRBV6-5|TRBJ2-1|TRBD1
CASSQSGQEYNEQFF
>TRBV5-8|TRBJ2-5|TRBD2
CASSRTSGGYQETQYF
>TRBV4-1|TRBJ2-5|TRBD2
CASSQETSGGAETQYF
>TRBV2|TRBJ1-1|TRBD1
CASREGQGDTEAFF
>TRBV5-6|TRBJ2-3|-
CASSFLSGTDTQYF
>TRBV4-1|TRBJ1-3|-
CASSQDASQGNTIYF
>TRBV7-3|TRBJ1-1|-
CASSLQGGAEAFF
>TRBV6-5|TRBJ1-5|-
CASSGRQWPQPQHF
>TRBV18|TRBJ1-5|-
CASSFGQYNQPQHF
>TRBV15|TRBJ2-7|-
CATSFPGEGYEQYF
>TRBV6-1|TRBJ1-2|-
CASSNPKQGYYGYTF